The T cell receptor (beta chain) described here comes from a study of PD-1 blockade in classical Hodgkin lymphoma. Study-wide results and limits: Healthy donors reportedly exceeded newly diagnosed patients in baseline TCR diversity. Significant TCR diversity gains by C4D1 occurred in CD4+ but not CD8+ cells. The authors excluded patients who started nivolumab under 1 year after ASCT.

Only in-frame clones appear in the TCRdb table, and some are missing; sequencing was by immunoSEQ multiplex PCR. The sample includes around 23,000 clones, roughly 84% of them seen just once. The germline V and J ends were trimmed by 0 bases and 2 bases, with 10 bases remaining between them. Germline V lookup: CDR1 KGHSH, CDR2 LQKENI. The CDR3 has 16 residues. Brentuximab vedotin exposure varied among the patients, all of whom had relapsed after autologous stem cell transplantation. Purified CD4+ T cells were obtained from thawed PBMCs through magnetic negative selection. Complete response, partial response or progressive disease was each patient's best response. On this clone itself: Antigen unknown.

The material was CD4+ T cells from blood, obtained at baseline. The receptor comes from a human donor with classical Hodgkin lymphoma. J is TRBJ2-2 and V is TRBV18, with D possibly TRBD1 on 5 matching bases. The CDR3 spells CASSPPSTANTGELFF. CDR3 in DNA: TGTGCCAGCTCACCACCTTCGACAGCTAACACCGGGGAGCTGTTTTTT.